This T cell receptor (beta chain) appears in the sequencing data of a study of T cell repertoires in cytomegalovirus infection. Study at large: It was the public TCR beta signatures that indicated both CMV infection and matching HLA type.

TCRdb ran MiXCR on the reads and lists one entry per CDR3 protein. The top ten hold roughly half of the sample, which has 250,000 to 300,000 distinct CDR3 sequences, about 18% seen once. The CDR3 covers 18 residues. CDR1 is SGHDN and CDR2 is FVKESK in the germline V gene. After removal of 4 bases from V and 3 bases from J, the junction contained 10 bases not matched to a gene. In its sample, this clonotype was seen a few times. Its antigen is still unknown. Study findings and constraints: The cumulative frequency of public TCR beta families identified carriers of CMV plus the relevant HLA. HLA-C-restricted CMV-specific TCR beta clonotypes prevailed in the ex vivo response.

This TCR was sampled from a human donor in good health (CMV status not recorded). Some clones in this sample may be carry-over from other donors' samples. The V and J genes are TRBV14 and TRBJ1-4; TRBD1 aligns across 11 bases. Source material: CD8+ T cells from PBMCs. CDR3 in amino acids: CASSRVTGTGGSNEKLFF. The DNA for the CDR3 is TGTGCCAGCAGCCGAGTTACCGGGACAGGGGGTTCTAATGAAAAACTGTTTTTT.